Following are 31 T cell receptor beta chains from one sample sequenced in a study of OX40 agonist ivuxolimab in advanced cancers. Library preparation employed the immunoSEQ multiplex PCR assay. TCRdb obtained this table from immuneACCESS and retained in-frame rearrangements with V and J assigned. These tables miss some clones; where compared with another copy, unresolved V genes account for less than half of the shortfall, and the remainder is unexplained. This sample is represented by tens of thousands of clones; around 84% of them were singletons. 1.1% of the sample is taken by the ten largest. The specimen was CD4+ or CD8+ T cells sorted from blood, collected in a trial of the OX40 agonist ivuxolimab. These TCRs come from an adult with an advanced solid tumor such as melanoma, head and neck, liver or kidney cancer.

The chain employs TRBV5-4 and TRBJ1-1; D ambiguous. The germline CDR1 and CDR2 sequences are SGHNT and YYREEE (reference sequence). CDR3 length: 14 amino acids. V was shortened by 4 bases and J by 0 bases, with 10 bases between the two germline ends. The CDR3, as DNA: TGTGCCAGCAGCGTCTGGACGGTGAACACTGAAGCTTTCTTT. Residues: CASSVWTVNTEAFF.

This chain uses TRBV7-3 with TRBJ2-5; D is perhaps TRBD2 (6 bases). Germline V gene lookup returns CDR1 SGHTA and CDR2 FQGTGA. The CDR3 has 18 residues. V was trimmed by 5 bases and J by 3 bases, leaving 25 bases between them. Here the CDR3 reads CASSVQGLARGTEETQYF. Here the CDR3 DNA reads TGTGCCAGCAGCGTCCAGGGTTTAGCTCGGGGGACGGAAGAGACCCAGTACTTC.

This chain links TRBV18 with TRBJ1-5; D unclear. The CDR3 has 14 amino acids. CDR1 and CDR2 (germline): KGHSH, LQKENI. The V gene lost 2 bases and the J gene lost 13 bases, with 18 bases spanning the gap. The CDR3: CASSPGSGRVAQHF. For the CDR3, the DNA is TGTGCCAGCTCACCAGGGTCAGGTCGAGTGGCTCAGCATTTT.

J is TRBJ2-7 and V is TRBV7-2; a possible D gene is TRBD1 (6 bases). This CDR3 contains 15 residues. Germline V gene data show CDR1 as SGHTA and CDR2 as FQGNSA. V lost 5 bases and J lost 0, with 14 bases in between. In DNA form, the CDR3 reads TGTGCCAGCAGCCGACGAGGACAGTCCTCCTACGAGCAGTACTTC. Encoded protein: CASSRRGQSSYEQYF.

This rearrangement joins TRBV6-4 to TRBJ1-1; TRBD1 aligns across 7 bases. The CDR3 is 14 amino acids. The V gene's germline CDR1 is MRHNA and CDR2 SNTAGT. V was pared by 6 bases and J by 6 bases, with 10 bases of the junction left unmatched. This CDR3 reads CASRTGTAGSEAFF. The CDR3, as DNA: TGTGCCAGCAGGACCGGGACAGCGGGCTCTGAAGCTTTCTTT.

This clone has only one observation. The chain joins TRBV27 to TRBJ1-6; no reliable D call. The germline CDR1 and CDR2 sequences are MNHEY and SMNVEV (reference sequence). The CDR3 contains 15 residues. V was clipped by 7 bases and J by 6 bases, with 16 bases between them. The CDR3 DNA is TGTGCCAGCACCCCCGGACTCGGTCGTAATTCACCCCTCCACTTT. Protein sequence: CASTPGLGRNSPLHF.

The rearrangement links TRBV19 to TRBJ2-1, with D maybe TRBD2 (5 bases). Trimming removed 3 bases at V and 6 bases at J, with 15 bases between. Germline V lookup: CDR1 LNHDA, CDR2 SQIVND (reference sequence). This CDR3 has 15 residues. CDR3 region: CASSMLADLANEQFF. CDR3 nucleotide sequence: TGTGCCAGTAGTATGCTAGCAGATTTAGCCAATGAGCAGTTCTTC. The full variable domain, its missing parts supplied by reference TRBV19 and TRBJ2-1, is DGGITQSPKYLFRKEGQNVTLSCEQNLNHDAMYWYRQDPGQGLRLIYYSQIVNDFQKGDIAEGYSVSREKKESFPLTVTSAQKNPTAFYLCASSMLADLANEQFFGPGTRLTVL.

The J gene is TRBJ1-2, the V gene TRBV10-3, with a tentative D call TRBD1 (5 bases). Germline V CDR1 and CDR2: ENHRY, SYGVKD. The CDR3 is 13 amino acids. Between the trimmed V and J ends, which lost 4 bases and 2 bases, there was a span of 8 bases. CDR3: CAISATENYGYTF. CDR3 DNA sequence: TGTGCCATCAGTGCGACAGAAAACTATGGCTACACCTTC.

This clone has only one observation. V usage is TRBV19 and J usage is TRBJ1-6; no clear D. The V end lost 1 base, the J end lost 6 bases, and 10 bases lay between the germline ends. Germline CDR1 LNHDA, CDR2 SQIVND (reference sequence). The CDR3 contains 15 residues. The CDR3 sequence is CASSIVSVGNSPLHF. In nucleotides, the CDR3 is TGTGCCAGTAGTATAGTCTCCGTAGGTAATTCACCCCTCCACTTT. The full variable domain, rest sourced from reference TRBV19 and TRBJ1-6, is DGGITQSPKYLFRKEGQNVTLSCEQNLNHDAMYWYRQDPGQGLRLIYYSQIVNDFQKGDIAEGYSVSREKKESFPLTVTSAQKNPTAFYLCASSIVSVGNSPLHFGNGTRLTVT.

CDR3 protein: CASSSGTDALLNTGELFF. The CDR3 DNA sequence: TGTGCCAGCAGCTCCGGGACAGACGCCCTGTTAAACACCGGGGAGCTGTTTTTT. The chain couples TRBV7-6 to TRBJ2-2, with 7 positions matching TRBD1. Unmatched junction bases numbered 13, after V lost 4 bases and J lost 2 bases. The CDR3 is 18 residues long. Germline values: CDR1 SGHVS, CDR2 FNYEAQ.

The rearrangement links TRBV9 to TRBJ1-2; a possible D gene is TRBD1 (5 bases). In germline, CDR1 is SGDLS, CDR2 YYNGEE. The V gene lost 2 bases and the J gene lost 4 bases, with 15 bases spanning the gap. This CDR3 comprises 15 residues. Here the CDR3 DNA reads TGTGCCAGCAGCGTCCGGGACGGGGGGATCTATGGCTACACCTTC. This gives the protein CASSVRDGGIYGYTF.

The chain has TRBV28 and TRBJ1-6, with no clear D. The CDR3 is 12 residues long. Germline-derived CDR1 and CDR2 are MDHEN and SYDVKM. The ends were cut back, 8 bases at V and 10 bases at J, with 12 bases in the middle. This CDR3 reads CASLGGKSPLHF. The CDR3, as DNA: TGTGCCAGCCTGGGAGGGAAATCACCCCTCCACTTT. Based on the CDR3 plus reference TRBV28 and TRBJ1-6, the full variable domain is DVKVTQSSRYLVKRTGEKVFLECVQDMDHENMFWYRQDPGLGLRLIYFSYDVKMKEKGDIPEGYSVSREKKERFSLILESASTNQTSMYLCASLGGKSPLHFGNGTRLTVT.

The V and J genes are TRBV7-2 and TRBJ2-3; possibly TRBD1 or TRBD2 for D (6 bases each). V was pared by 5 bases and J by 5 bases, with 20 bases between. The germline gives CDR1 SGHTA, CDR2 FQGNSA. This CDR3 region has 16 residues. The CDR3 is CASSLLGGGVGDTQYF. In DNA form, the CDR3 reads TGTGCCAGCAGCCTCCTGGGGGGCGGGGTGGGAGATACGCAGTATTTT.

V is TRBV5-3 and J is TRBJ1-2; a possible D gene is TRBD1 (5 bases). TRBV5-3 is given ORF status, its function remaining uncertain. The CDR3 loop spans 14 amino acids. V was pared by 3 bases and J by 7 bases, with 16 bases between. CDR3 in amino acids: CARSSGPQGGGYTF. The CDR3 DNA follows: TGTGCCAGAAGCTCGGGACCCCAGGGTGGTGGCTACACCTTC.

The chain uses TRBV9 and TRBJ1-4; tentative D call: TRBD1 (5 bases). Trimming stripped 0 bases from V and 3 bases from J, with 9 bases between. This CDR3 is built from 15 residues. Germline CDR1 reads SGDLS; CDR2 reads YYNGEE. DNA for the CDR3: TGTGCCAGCAGCGTAGAGGGGCGGGCTAATGAAAAACTGTTTTTT. It codes for CASSVEGRANEKLFF.

V usage is TRBV6-1 and J usage is TRBJ2-5, with D possibly being TRBD1 or TRBD2 (5 bases each). Trimming shortened V by 7 bases and J by 1 base, and 13 bases separated the two germline ends. This CDR3 is 14 amino acids long. Germline-derived CDR1 and CDR2 are MNHNS and SASEGT. The DNA for the CDR3 is TGTGCCAGCAAAATTTTGGGACCCCAAGAGACCCAGTACTTC. This translates into CASKILGPQETQYF.

V gene TRBV5-1 combines with J gene TRBJ2-1, with 12 bases aligning to TRBD1. J was trimmed by 5 bases and V by 4 bases; bases with no gene match: 1. The CDR3 is 14 amino acids. Germline V gene sequence: CDR1 SGHRS, CDR2 YFSETQ. CDR3 residues: CASSGDRGHNEQFF. CDR3 nucleotides: TGCGCCAGCAGCGGGGACAGGGGGCACAATGAGCAGTTCTTC. Using reference TRBV5-1 and TRBJ2-1 for the parts outside the CDR3, the full variable domain is KAGVTQTPRYLIKTRGQQVTLSCSPISGHRSVSWYQQTPGQGLQFLFEYFSETQRNKGNFPGRFSGRQFSNSRSEMNVSTLELGDSALYLCASSGDRGHNEQFFGPGTRLTVL.

This sequence joins TRBV7-2 and TRBJ2-7; tentatively, D is TRBD1 (5 bases). CDR3 length: 17 residues. Trimming stripped 4 bases from V and 4 bases from J, with 23 bases between. Germline CDR1 reads SGHTA; CDR2 reads FQGNSA. The CDR3 loop is CASSSSENSAWTYEQYF. The CDR3 coding sequence is TGTGCCAGCAGCTCCTCCGAGAATTCAGCCTGGACATACGAGCAGTACTTC.

The V and J genes are TRBV2 and TRBJ2-2; 10 nucleotides align to TRBD2. Germline assignment: CDR1 SNHLY and CDR2 FYNNEI. V dropped 2 bases and J dropped 1; count of bases not matched to a gene: 7. The CDR3 has 18 residues. The CDR3 coding sequence is TGTGCCAGCAGTGAAAGGGCTAGCGGGGGCCTGAACACCGGGGAGCTGTTTTTT. It codes for CASSERASGGLNTGELFF.

The chain carries TRBV4-3 and TRBJ2-5; 12 bases line up with TRBD2. The germline V gene has CDR1 LGHNA and CDR2 YSLEER. Trimming at V came to 0 bases and at J to 0 bases, leaving 5 bases not matched to a gene. The CDR3 consists of 18 residues. This chain's CDR3 is CASSQDLAGGPDQETQYF. CDR3 coding DNA: TGCGCCAGCAGCCAAGATCTAGCGGGGGGGCCGGACCAAGAGACCCAGTACTTC.

This clone was seen only a few times. This chain links TRBV7-9 with TRBJ2-5; D gene unclear. CDR1 is SEHNR and CDR2 is FQNEAQ in the germline V gene (reference sequence). This CDR3 has 16 residues. V lost 0 bases and J lost 5, with 16 bases in between. The CDR3 reads CASSLALEGGLETQYF. The CDR3 DNA reads as TGTGCCAGCAGCTTAGCGCTGGAAGGCGGCCTGGAGACCCAGTACTTC.

This chain connects TRBV11-2 to TRBJ2-3, with TRBD2 as a possible D gene (7 bases). The germline CDR1 and CDR2 sequences are SGHAT and FQNNGV. V lost 5 bases and J 5 bases, leaving 20 bases between the germline ends. The CDR3 consists of 16 residues. This CDR3 reads CASSPSGGGLGDTQYF. Here the CDR3 DNA reads TGTGCCAGCAGCCCCTCGGGGGGCGGACTCGGAGATACGCAGTATTTT.

J is TRBJ1-2 and V is TRBV7-3; 8 bases are shared with TRBD1. The junction had 11 bases not matched to a gene; V was cut back by 5 bases and J by 6 bases. This CDR3 spans 15 amino acids. Germline loops: CDR1 SGHTA, CDR2 FQGTGA. Written as DNA, the CDR3 is TGTGCCAGCAGCCCGGACAGGGCGACCCTAAATGGCTACACCTTC. This translates into CASSPDRATLNGYTF.

The rearrangement joins TRBV7-6 to TRBJ2-1; D tentatively fits TRBD1 or TRBD2 (7 bases each). Germline CDR1 and CDR2: SGHVS and FNYEAQ. This CDR3 spans 15 amino acids. V was clipped by 3 bases and J by 6 bases, with 15 bases between them. The CDR3 here is CASSLRQGGRNEQFF. DNA for the CDR3: TGTGCCAGCAGCTTGAGACAGGGAGGGCGCAATGAGCAGTTCTTC.

Points on this clone: The sample carries other DNA sequences with the same CDR3. The gene calls are TRBV20-1 and TRBJ2-7; no reliable D call. CDR1 DFQATT and CDR2 SNEGSKA come from the germline V gene (reference sequence). V shed 3 bases and J shed 1 base, with 4 bases lying between them. The CDR3 has 11 residues. In DNA form, the CDR3 reads TGCAGTGCTAGGGAATCCTACGAGCAGTACTTC. As protein: CSARESYEQYF.

Of note for this clone: Germline is not matched at one junction end, which may reflect a read error. The CDR3 sequence: CASSLRQGSFNEQFF. The CDR3 DNA is TGTGCCAGCAGCTTACGTCAGGGGTCCTTCAATGAGCAGTTCTTC. This rearrangement joins TRBV5-8 to TRBJ2-1; weak D call: TRBD1 (6 bases). The CDR3 has 15 amino acids. From germline, CDR1 is SGHTS and CDR2 YDEGEE.

The chain is built from TRBV18 and TRBJ2-1; 9 bases fit TRBD1. Germline V CDR1 and CDR2: KGHSH, LQKENI. The trim removed 5 bases at V and 9 bases at J, leaving 8 bases unmatched. This CDR3 spans 14 amino acids. CDR3: CASSSGQGGSEQFF. For the CDR3, the DNA is TGTGCCAGCTCATCGGGACAGGGAGGGAGTGAGCAGTTCTTC.

This chain connects TRBV6-5 to TRBJ1-1; 7 bases agree with TRBD1. Germline V CDR1 and CDR2: MNHEY, SVGAGI. The CDR3 totals 14 residues. The V segment lost 6 bases and the J segment 5 bases; nucleotides outside the gene matches: 9. The CDR3 DNA reads TGTGCCAGCAGACGCGGACAGGCGGGTACTGAAGCTTTCTTT. It specifies CASRRGQAGTEAFF.

The chain employs TRBV6-5 and TRBJ1-1; TRBD1 is a possible D gene (6 bases). Germline CDR1 MNHEY, CDR2 SVGAGI. The CDR3 is 14 residues long. The CDR3 region has the DNA TGTGCGGCCGAAGGGGGGCGAGGGAACACTGAAGCTTTCTTT. Its protein product is CAAEGGRGNTEAFF.

The J gene is TRBJ2-5, the V gene TRBV6-5; 7 bases align to TRBD1. Germline assignment: CDR1 MNHEY and CDR2 SVGAGI. This CDR3 contains 15 residues. The V segment lost 1 base and the J segment 0 bases; nucleotides outside the gene matches: 2. In DNA form, the CDR3 reads TGTGCCAGCAGTTACTGGGGGACAGACCAAGAGACCCAGTACTTC. It encodes CASSYWGTDQETQYF.

This clone has just one count. CDR3 in DNA: TGTGCCAGTAGTTTGGACAGAGCAAATCGCAATCAGCCCCAGCATTTT. It codes for CASSLDRANRNQPQHF. V is TRBV19 and J is TRBJ1-5; D might be TRBD1 (6 bases). This CDR3 is built from 16 residues. CDR1 and CDR2 (germline): LNHDA, SQIVND (reference sequence). The germline V and J ends were trimmed by 5 bases and 2 bases, with 16 bases remaining between them.